Included here is one T cell receptor (beta chain) sequence, with context. Its cognate antigen is unknown. This CDR3 has 22 residues. Relapses following autologous stem cell transplantation were seen in all patients, with brentuximab vedotin exposure varying. Classifying best responses yielded complete response, partial response or progressive disease. The data originate from a study of PD-1 blockade in classical Hodgkin lymphoma. Study observations and caveats: Unlike CD8+ TCR diversity, which did not rise significantly by C4D1, CD4+ TCR diversity did.

The table came from immunoSEQ multiplex PCR; TCRdb's copy has only in-frame clones and leaves some out. The table has tens of thousands of clones, about two thirds seen once; the top ten hold 15%. This receptor was identified in a human donor with classical Hodgkin lymphoma. This specimen consisted of peripheral blood mononuclear cells (PBMCs), obtained before the second cycle of nivolumab. The genes are TRBV21-1 and TRBJ2-4; the D segment call TRBD2 is taken from the table without a DNA check. TRBV21-1 is classified as a pseudogene. CDR3 DNA: TGTGCCAGCAGCTCCCATCCTATCGAAAGGACTAGCCTTCTTCTAGCCAAAAACATTCAGTACTTC. Protein product: CASSSHPIERTSLLLAKNIQYF.